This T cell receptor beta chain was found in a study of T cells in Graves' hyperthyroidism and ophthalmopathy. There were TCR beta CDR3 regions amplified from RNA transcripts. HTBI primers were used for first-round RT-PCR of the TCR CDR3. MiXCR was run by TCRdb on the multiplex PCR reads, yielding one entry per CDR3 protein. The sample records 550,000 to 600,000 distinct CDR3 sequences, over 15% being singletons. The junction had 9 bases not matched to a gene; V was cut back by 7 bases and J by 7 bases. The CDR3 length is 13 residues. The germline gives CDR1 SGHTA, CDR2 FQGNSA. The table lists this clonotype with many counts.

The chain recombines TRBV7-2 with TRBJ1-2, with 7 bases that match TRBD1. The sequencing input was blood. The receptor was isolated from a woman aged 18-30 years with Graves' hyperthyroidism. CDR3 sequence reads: CASNPQGSSGYTF. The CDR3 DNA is TGTGCCAGCAACCCACAGGGGTCTAGTGGCTACACCTTC.